This T cell receptor (beta chain) was observed in a study of T cell repertoires in cytomegalovirus infection. V shed 1 base and J shed 3 bases, with 9 bases lying between them. The CDR3 is made up of 14 amino acids. CDR1 and CDR2 (germline): SGHDN, FVKESK. TCRdb re-called the reads with MiXCR, one entry per CDR3 protein. The sample yields around 120,000 distinct CDR3 sequences, 7.5% to 9% seen once. The receptor was derived from a human donor in good health (CMV status not recorded). Some clones in this sample may be carry-over from other donors' samples. Sequences were obtained from PBMCs. V usage is TRBV14 and J usage is TRBJ1-1; D gene unclear. CDR3 coding DNA: TGTGCCAGCAGCCAAGCCGGGTTCTACACTGAAGCTTTCTTT. Its protein product is CASSQAGFYTEAFF.